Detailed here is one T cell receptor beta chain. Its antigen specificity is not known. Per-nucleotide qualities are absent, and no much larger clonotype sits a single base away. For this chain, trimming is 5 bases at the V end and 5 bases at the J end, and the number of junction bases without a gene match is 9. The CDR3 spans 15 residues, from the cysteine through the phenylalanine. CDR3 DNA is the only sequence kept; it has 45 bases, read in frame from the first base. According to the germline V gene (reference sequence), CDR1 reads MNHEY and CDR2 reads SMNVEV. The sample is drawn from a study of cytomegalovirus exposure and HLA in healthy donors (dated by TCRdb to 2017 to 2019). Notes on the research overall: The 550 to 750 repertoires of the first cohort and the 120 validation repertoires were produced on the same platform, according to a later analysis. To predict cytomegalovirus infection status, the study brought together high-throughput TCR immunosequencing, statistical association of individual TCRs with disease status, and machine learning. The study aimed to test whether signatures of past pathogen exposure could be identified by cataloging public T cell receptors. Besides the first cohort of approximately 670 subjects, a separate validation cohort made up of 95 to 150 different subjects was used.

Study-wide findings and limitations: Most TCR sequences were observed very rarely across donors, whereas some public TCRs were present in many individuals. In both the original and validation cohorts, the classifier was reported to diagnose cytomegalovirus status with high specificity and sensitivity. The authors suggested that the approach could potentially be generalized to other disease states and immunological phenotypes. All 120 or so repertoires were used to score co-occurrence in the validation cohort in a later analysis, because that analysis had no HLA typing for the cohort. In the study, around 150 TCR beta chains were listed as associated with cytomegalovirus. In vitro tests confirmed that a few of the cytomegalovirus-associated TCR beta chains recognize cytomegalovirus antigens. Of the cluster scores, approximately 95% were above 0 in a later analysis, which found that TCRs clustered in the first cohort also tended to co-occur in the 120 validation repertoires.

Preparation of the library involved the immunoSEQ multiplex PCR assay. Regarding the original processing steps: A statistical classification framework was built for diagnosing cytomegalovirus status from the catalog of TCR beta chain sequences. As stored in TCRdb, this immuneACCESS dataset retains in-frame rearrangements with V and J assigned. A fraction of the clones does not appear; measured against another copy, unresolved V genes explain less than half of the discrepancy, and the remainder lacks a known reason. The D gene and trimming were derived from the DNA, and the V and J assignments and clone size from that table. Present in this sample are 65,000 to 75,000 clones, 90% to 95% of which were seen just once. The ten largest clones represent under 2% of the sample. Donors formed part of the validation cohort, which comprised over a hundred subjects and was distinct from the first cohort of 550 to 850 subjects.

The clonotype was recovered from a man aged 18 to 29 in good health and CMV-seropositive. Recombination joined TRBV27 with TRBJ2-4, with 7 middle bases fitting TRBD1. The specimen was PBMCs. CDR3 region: CASSLGRGSENIQYF. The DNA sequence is TGTGCCAGCAGTCTGGGCAGGGGGAGCGAAAACATTCAGTACTTC.